This T cell receptor (beta chain) was recorded in a study of T cell responses to AZD1222 COVID-19 vaccine. Study-level results: Regions left unmutated in variants are reportedly the target of nearly half of spike-specific TCRs. Donors skewed white British and female; clonal diversity was possibly underestimated.

Regarding this clone: Antigen unknown.

The table came from immunoSEQ multiplex PCR; TCRdb's copy has only in-frame clones and leaves some out. The sample yields under 200,000 clones, approximately 93% seen once. The sequence derives from an adult in good health. The sample here was peripheral blood, taken on day 0 of AZD1222 vaccination.

The CDR3 is CATSRDSALSGGYTF. For the CDR3, the DNA is TGTGCCACCAGCAGAGATTCCGCCCTCTCGGGTGGCTACACCTTC. This chain uses TRBV15 with TRBJ1-2; D is unresolved. Trimming took 0 bases from V and 7 from J, leaving 15 bases between them. The CDR3 is 15 residues long. Germline CDR1 is LNHNV and CDR2 is YYDKDF (reference sequence).